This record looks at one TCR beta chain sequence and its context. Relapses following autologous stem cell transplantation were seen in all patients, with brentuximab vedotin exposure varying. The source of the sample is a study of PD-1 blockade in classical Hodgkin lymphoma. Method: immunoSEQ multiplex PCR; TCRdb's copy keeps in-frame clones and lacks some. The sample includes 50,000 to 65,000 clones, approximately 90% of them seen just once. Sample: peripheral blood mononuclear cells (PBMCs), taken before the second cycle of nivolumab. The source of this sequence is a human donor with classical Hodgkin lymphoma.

The DNA for the CDR3 is TGCGCCAGCAGCCAAGATCAGGGATTGAACTATGGCTACACCTTC. Its protein product is CASSQDQGLNYGYTF. This rearrangement joins TRBV4-3 to TRBJ1-2, with D possibly TRBD1 on 5 matching bases. There are 15 residues in the CDR3. The germline V gene has CDR1 LGHNA and CDR2 YSLEER. V dropped 0 bases and J dropped 2 bases, with 10 bases sitting between them.